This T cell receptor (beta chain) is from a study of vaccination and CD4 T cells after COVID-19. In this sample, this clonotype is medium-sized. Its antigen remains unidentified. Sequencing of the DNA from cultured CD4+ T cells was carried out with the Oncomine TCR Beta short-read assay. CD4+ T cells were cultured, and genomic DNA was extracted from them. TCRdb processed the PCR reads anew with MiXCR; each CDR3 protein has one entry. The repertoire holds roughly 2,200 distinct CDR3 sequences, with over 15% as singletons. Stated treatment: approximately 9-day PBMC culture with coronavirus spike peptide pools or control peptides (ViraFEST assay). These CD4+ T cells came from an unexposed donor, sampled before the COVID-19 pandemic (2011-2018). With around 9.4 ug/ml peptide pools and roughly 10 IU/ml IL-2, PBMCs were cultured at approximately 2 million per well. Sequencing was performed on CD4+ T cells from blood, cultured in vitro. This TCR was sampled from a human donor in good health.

CDR3 in amino acids: CASRPAGPSEAFF. As DNA, the CDR3 is TGTGCCAGCAGGCCCGCGGGGCCGAGTGAAGCTTTCTTT. V gene TRBV27 combines with J gene TRBJ1-1, with TRBD1 as a possible D gene (5 bases). Looked up from germline, CDR1 is MNHEY and CDR2 is SMNVEV (reference sequence). This CDR3 is 13 amino acids long. V dropped 6 bases and J dropped 7 bases, with 15 bases sitting between them.